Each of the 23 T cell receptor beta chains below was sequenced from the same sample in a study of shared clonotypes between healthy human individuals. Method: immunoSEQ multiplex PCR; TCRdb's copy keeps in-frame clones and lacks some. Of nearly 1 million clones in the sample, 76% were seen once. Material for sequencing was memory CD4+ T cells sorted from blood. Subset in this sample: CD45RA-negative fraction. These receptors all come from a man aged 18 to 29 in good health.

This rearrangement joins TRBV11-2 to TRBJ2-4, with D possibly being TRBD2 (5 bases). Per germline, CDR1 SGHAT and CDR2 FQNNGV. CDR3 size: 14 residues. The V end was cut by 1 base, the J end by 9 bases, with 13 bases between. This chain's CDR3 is CASSLVEGLGIQYF. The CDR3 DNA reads TGTGCCAGCAGCTTAGTCGAGGGTTTGGGCATTCAGTACTTC.

The CDR3 DNA follows: TGTGCCAGCAGTTACCAAAGTCTTAACACTGAAGCTTTCTTT. It translates to CASSYQSLNTEAFF. The chain joins TRBV6-6 to TRBJ1-1; D is uncertain. The CDR3 runs 14 residues. Per germline, CDR1 MNHNY and CDR2 SVGAGI (reference sequence). V was clipped by 2 bases and J by 2 bases, with 9 bases between them.

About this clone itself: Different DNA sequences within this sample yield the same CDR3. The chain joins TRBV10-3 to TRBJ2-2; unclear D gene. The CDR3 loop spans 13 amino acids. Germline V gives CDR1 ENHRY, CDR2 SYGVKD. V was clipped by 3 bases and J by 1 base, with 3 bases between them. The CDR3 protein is CAISDGNTGELFF. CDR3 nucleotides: TGTGCCATCAGTGACGGGAACACCGGGGAGCTGTTTTTT.

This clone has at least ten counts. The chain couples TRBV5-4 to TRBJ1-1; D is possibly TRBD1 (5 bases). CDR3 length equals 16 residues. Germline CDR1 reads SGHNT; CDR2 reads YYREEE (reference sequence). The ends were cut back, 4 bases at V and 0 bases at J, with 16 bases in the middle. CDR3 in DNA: TGTGCCAGCAGCCCTATGTTGGCAGGGCTGAACACTGAAGCTTTCTTT. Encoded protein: CASSPMLAGLNTEAFF.

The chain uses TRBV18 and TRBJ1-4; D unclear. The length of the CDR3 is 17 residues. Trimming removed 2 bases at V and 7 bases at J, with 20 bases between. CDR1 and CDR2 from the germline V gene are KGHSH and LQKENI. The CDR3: CASSPGVVDPKGEKLFF. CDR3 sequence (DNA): TGTGCCAGCTCACCAGGAGTTGTGGATCCAAAGGGTGAAAAACTGTTTTTT. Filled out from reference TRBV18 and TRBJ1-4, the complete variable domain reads NAGVMQNPRHLVRRRGQEARLRCSPMKGHSHVYWYRQLPEEGLKFMVYLQKENIIDESGMPKERFSAEFPKEGPSILRIQQVVRGDSAAYFCASSPGVVDPKGEKLFFGSGTQLSVL.

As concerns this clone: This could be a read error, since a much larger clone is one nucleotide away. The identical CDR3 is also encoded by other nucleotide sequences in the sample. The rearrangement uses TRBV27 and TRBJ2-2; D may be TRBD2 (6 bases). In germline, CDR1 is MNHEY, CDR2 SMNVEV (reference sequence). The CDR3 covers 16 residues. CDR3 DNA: TGTGCCAGCAGTTTAGGTGGGGGGAGAAACACCGGAGAGCTGTTTTTT. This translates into CASSLGGGRNTGELFF.

The CDR3: CAISGGTAQAGELFF. The CDR3 bases are TGTGCCATCAGCGGCGGGACAGCCCAGGCCGGGGAGCTGTTTTTT. The chain carries TRBV10-3 and TRBJ2-2, with D possibly being TRBD1 (7 bases). Germline V gene sequence: CDR1 ENHRY, CDR2 SYGVKD. The V end was cut by 6 bases, the J end by 6 bases, with 17 bases between. CDR3 length: 15 amino acids.

CDR3 in DNA: TGCAGCGTTGAAGGGCAGGGGAACGATCCCCTGACAGATACGCAGTATTTT. Translating it yields CSVEGQGNDPLTDTQYF. The rearrangement joins TRBV29-1 to TRBJ2-3, with a possible D match to TRBD1 (6 bases). Germline V gene lookup returns CDR1 SQVTM and CDR2 ANQGSEA. V was cut by 1 base and J by 3 bases, with 20 bases left in between. The CDR3 length is 17 residues.

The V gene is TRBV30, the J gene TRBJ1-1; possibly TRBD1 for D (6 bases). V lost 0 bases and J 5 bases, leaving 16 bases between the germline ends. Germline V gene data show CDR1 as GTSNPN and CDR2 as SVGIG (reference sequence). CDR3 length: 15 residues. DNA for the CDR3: TGTGCCTGGAGTGTACGAGGGGGATGGGGAACTGAAGCTTTCTTT. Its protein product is CAWSVRGGWGTEAFF.

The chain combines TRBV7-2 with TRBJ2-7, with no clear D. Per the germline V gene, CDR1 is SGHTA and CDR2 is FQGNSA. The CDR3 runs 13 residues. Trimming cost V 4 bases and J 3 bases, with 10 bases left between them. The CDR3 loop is CASSSPLIYEQYF. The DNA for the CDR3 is TGTGCCAGCAGCTCACCCCTGATCTACGAGCAGTACTTC.

The CDR3 reads CASSQTGVESGNTIYF. As DNA, the CDR3 is TGCGCCAGCAGTCAGACAGGGGTTGAATCTGGAAACACCATATATTTT. The chain has TRBV5-1 and TRBJ1-3, with 8 bases aligning to TRBD1. CDR1 and CDR2 from the germline V gene are SGHRS and YFSETQ. The CDR3 totals 16 residues. V lost 5 bases to trimming and J lost 1 base; unmatched junction nucleotides: 8.

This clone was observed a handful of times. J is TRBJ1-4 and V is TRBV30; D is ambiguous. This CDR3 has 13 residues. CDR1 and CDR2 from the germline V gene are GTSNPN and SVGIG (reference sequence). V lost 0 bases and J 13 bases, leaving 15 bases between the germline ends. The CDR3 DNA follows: TGTGCCTGGAGTGTTACCGGCCGTGAGACACTGTTTTTT. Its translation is CAWSVTGRETLFF.

CDR3 region: CASSDRGRREQYF. The CDR3 DNA is TGTGCCAGCTCGGACAGGGGGCGGCGGGAGCAGTACTTC. This chain links TRBV2 with TRBJ2-7, with TRBD1 matching over 11 bases. Germline CDR1 reads SNHLY; CDR2 reads FYNNEI. The CDR3 is made up of 13 amino acids. V shed 8 bases and J 7 bases; nucleotides not matched to a gene: 7.

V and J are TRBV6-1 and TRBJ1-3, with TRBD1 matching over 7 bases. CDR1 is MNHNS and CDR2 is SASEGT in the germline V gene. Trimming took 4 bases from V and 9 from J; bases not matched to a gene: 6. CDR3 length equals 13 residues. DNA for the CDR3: TGTGCCAGCAGTGCTGGACAGGCGGTCACCATATATTTT. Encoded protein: CASSAGQAVTIYF.

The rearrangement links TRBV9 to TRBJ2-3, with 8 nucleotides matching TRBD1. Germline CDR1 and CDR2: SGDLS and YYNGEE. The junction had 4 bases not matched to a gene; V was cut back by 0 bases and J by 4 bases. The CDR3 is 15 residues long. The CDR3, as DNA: TGTGCCAGCAGCGTAGGCAGGGGGCAGGCAGATACGCAGTATTTT. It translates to CASSVGRGQADTQYF.

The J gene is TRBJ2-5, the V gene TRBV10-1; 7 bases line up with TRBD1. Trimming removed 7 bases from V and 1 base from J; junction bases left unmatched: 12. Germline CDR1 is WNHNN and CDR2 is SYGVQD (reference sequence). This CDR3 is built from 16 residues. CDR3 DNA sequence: TGCGCCAGCAAGGGAACCTTGACAGGGACCCAAGAGACCCAGTACTTC. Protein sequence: CASKGTLTGTQETQYF.

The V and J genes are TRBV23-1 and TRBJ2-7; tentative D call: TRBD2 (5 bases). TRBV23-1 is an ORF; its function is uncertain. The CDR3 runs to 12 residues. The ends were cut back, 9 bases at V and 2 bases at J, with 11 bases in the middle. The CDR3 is CARGDQPYEQYF. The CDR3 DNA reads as TGCGCCAGGGGAGACCAACCCTACGAGCAGTACTTC.

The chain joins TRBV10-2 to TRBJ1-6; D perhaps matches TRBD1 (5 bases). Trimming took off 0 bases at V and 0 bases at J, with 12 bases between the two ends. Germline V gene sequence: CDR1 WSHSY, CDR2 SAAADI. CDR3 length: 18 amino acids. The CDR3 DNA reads TGCGCCAGCAGTGAGTCCGGGGGACGCGTCTCCTATAATTCACCCCTCCACTTT. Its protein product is CASSESGGRVSYNSPLHF.

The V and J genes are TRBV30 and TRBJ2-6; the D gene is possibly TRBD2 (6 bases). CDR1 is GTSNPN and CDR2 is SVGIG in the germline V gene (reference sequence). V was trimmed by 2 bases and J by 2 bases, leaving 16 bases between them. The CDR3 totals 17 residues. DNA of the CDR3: TGTGCCTGGAGTCCCCATATACCGGGGGCTGGGGCCAACGTCCTGACTTTC. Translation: CAWSPHIPGAGANVLTF.

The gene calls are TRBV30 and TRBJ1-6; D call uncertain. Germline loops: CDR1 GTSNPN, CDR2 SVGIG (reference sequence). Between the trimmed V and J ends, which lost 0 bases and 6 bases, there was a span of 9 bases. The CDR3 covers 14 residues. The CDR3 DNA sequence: TGTGCCTGGAGTGTACTAGGAACTAATTCACCCCTCCACTTT. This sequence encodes CAWSVLGTNSPLHF.

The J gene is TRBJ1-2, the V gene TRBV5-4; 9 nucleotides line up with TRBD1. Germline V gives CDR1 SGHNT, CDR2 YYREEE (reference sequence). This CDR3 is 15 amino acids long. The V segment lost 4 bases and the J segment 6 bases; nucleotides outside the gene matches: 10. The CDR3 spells CASSTPGQGMDGYTF. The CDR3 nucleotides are TGTGCCAGCAGCACTCCGGGACAGGGTATGGATGGCTACACCTTC.

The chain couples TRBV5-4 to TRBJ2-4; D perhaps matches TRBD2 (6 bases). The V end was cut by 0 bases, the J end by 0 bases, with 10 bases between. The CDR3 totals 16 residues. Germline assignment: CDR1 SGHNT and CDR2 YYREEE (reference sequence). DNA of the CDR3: TGTGCCAGCAGCTTGGGGGACTCCTTAGCCAAAAACATTCAGTACTTC. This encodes CASSLGDSLAKNIQYF.

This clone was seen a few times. CDR3 DNA: TGTGCCAGCAGTGCAGCGGGGGGGCGAACCGGGGAGCTGTTTTTT. It specifies CASSAAGGRTGELFF. This rearrangement joins TRBV2 to TRBJ2-2, with 10 bases fitting TRBD2. Per germline, CDR1 SNHLY and CDR2 FYNNEI. The CDR3 loop spans 15 amino acids. V gave up 4 bases and J gave up 5 bases; unmatched junction bases: 4.